This T cell receptor (beta chain) was sequenced during a study of tumor and adjacent non-tumor tissue in lung cancer. TCRbeta libraries were built with three rounds of nested PCR, modified from ARM-PCR. TCRdb analysed the multiplex PCR reads with MiXCR anew, one entry per CDR3 protein. The sample lists about 66,000 distinct CDR3 sequences, about three quarters occurring once. The germline V gene encodes CDR1 SQVTM and CDR2 ANQGSEA. The CDR3 contains 12 residues. RNA was extracted from bulk tissue without any cell sorting. Between August and November 2014, newly diagnosed, chemotherapy-naive lung cancer patients underwent thoracic surgery in China. Overall study results and limits: Shorter survival was associated with higher TCR diversity in tumors. Normal lung showed higher cumulative top 100 clone frequency than tumor.

Concerning this clonotype: Its cognate antigen is unknown. One end of the junction varies from germline; a read error may be responsible.

This receptor was taken from a man aged 55-75 years with non-small cell lung cancer. The sequencing sample was made of lung tumor tissue. The chain recombines TRBV29-1 with TRBJ1-1; D gene uncertain. Written as DNA, the CDR3 is TGCAGCCTTGTGCCAACGAACGCTGAAGCTTTCTTT. Amino acid sequence: CSLVPTNAEAFF.